What follows are 13 T cell receptor beta chains derived from one specimen sequenced in a study of T-cell memory formation after mild COVID-19. One entry per CDR3 protein results from TCRdb running MiXCR on the 5' RACE reads. The sample contains fewer than 350,000 distinct CDR3 sequences, 8% to 9% of which appear only once. The sample consisted of PBMCs or a T cell subset sorted from them (not recorded which). These receptor sequences come from a man aged 18-30 years who had mild COVID-19 (a few samples of this study predate the infection). Cell type and time point are not known.

Ten or more counts support this clonotype. V gene TRBV4-1 combines with J gene TRBJ2-5; TRBD2 matches 9 bases. Germline-derived CDR1 and CDR2 are MGHRA and YSYEKL. This CDR3 is built from 15 residues. J lost 1 base, V lost 0 bases, and 0 bases had no gene match. Written as DNA, the CDR3 is TGCGCCAGCAGCCAAGAGACTAGCGGCCAAGAGACCCAGTACTTC. Its translation is CASSQETSGQETQYF.

This clonotype has just a few counts. This chain uses TRBV6-2 or TRBV6-3 with TRBJ1-4; TRBD1 is a possible D gene (5 bases). Germline values: CDR1 MNHEY, CDR2 SVGEGT. This CDR3 comprises 14 residues. The V gene lost 10 bases and the J gene lost 5 bases, with 17 bases spanning the gap. DNA for the CDR3: TGTGCCATCACCGAAGGGGTCGTAAATGAAAAACTGTTTTTT. Translated, it gives CAITEGVVNEKLFF.

This clonotype was seen more than once but under ten times. V and J are TRBV6-2 or TRBV6-3 and TRBJ2-7; D is unresolved. The CDR3 is 15 residues long. Germline assignment: CDR1 MNHEY and CDR2 SVGEGT. Trimming cost V 6 bases and J 4 bases, with 19 bases left between them. In DNA, the CDR3 is TGTGCCAGCAGAACCGGTACCGGACGGTTATACGAGCAGTACGTC. Amino acid sequence: CASRTGTGRLYEQYV.

V and J are TRBV5-5 and TRBJ2-1; perhaps D is TRBD1 or TRBD2 (5 bases each). In germline, CDR1 is SGHKS, CDR2 YYEKEE (reference sequence). V was cut by 4 bases and J by 16 bases, with 18 bases left in between. CDR3 length: 12 amino acids. In nucleotides, the CDR3 is TGTGCCAGCAGCCTCCGGGACGCGGAGAAATTCTTC. The encoded protein is CASSLRDAEKFF.

The sample holds many counts of this clonotype. This rearrangement joins TRBV20-1 to TRBJ1-1; D unclear. The germline V gene encodes CDR1 DFQATT and CDR2 SNEGSKA (reference sequence). The CDR3 spans 13 residues. The germline V and J ends were trimmed by 3 bases and 11 bases, with 19 bases remaining between them. CDR3 protein: CSASRPDQTSAFF. DNA of the CDR3: TGCAGTGCTAGTCGTCCAGACCAGACGTCGGCTTTCTTT.

This clonotype was seen repeatedly, ten times or more. CDR3 sequence (DNA): TGTGCCAGCAGCTTATCCTCGGACACCGGGGAGCTGTTTTTT. Its protein is CASSLSSDTGELFF. V is TRBV7-2 and J is TRBJ2-2; no reliable D call. V lost 2 bases and J 3 bases, leaving 7 bases between the germline ends. The CDR3 is 14 residues long. The germline V gene encodes CDR1 SGHTA and CDR2 FQGNSA.

The gene calls are TRBV15 and TRBJ2-3; a possible D gene is TRBD1 (5 bases). CDR3 length: 13 residues. The V end lost 9 bases, the J end lost 2 bases, and 12 bases lay between the germline ends. Germline lookup yields CDR1 LNHNV and CDR2 YYDKDF (reference sequence). CDR3 protein: CATLQVSTDTQYF. The CDR3 DNA sequence: TGTGCCACTCTACAGGTTTCCACAGATACGCAGTATTTT.

This clonotype was seen more than once but under ten times. The CDR3 loop reads CASSLQENYGYTF. For the CDR3, the DNA is TGCGCCAGCAGCTTACAGGAGAACTATGGCTACACCTTC. V and J are TRBV5-1 and TRBJ1-2, with a possible D match to TRBD1 (5 bases). Per germline, CDR1 SGHRS and CDR2 YFSETQ. The V and J ends lost 2 bases and 2 bases respectively, with 7 bases between them. This CDR3 is built from 13 residues.

This clonotype came up a few times. The genes are TRBV5-6 and TRBJ1-4; D gene ambiguous. The CDR3 contains 16 residues. V lost 8 bases and J lost 4, with 21 bases in between. The germline V gene has CDR1 SGHDT and CDR2 YYEEEE. The CDR3 DNA is TGTGCCAGTACCTCCTCATCCAGATTCGTTAATGAAAAACTGTTTTTT. This sequence encodes CASTSSSRFVNEKLFF.

This clonotype appeared many times. The chain carries TRBV7-2 and TRBJ2-5; TRBD2 aligns across 14 bases. This CDR3 region has 18 residues. The trim removed 5 bases at V and 6 bases at J, leaving 14 bases unmatched. Germline-derived CDR1 and CDR2 are SGHTA and FQGNSA. The CDR3 DNA reads as TGTGCCAGCAGCCCGCCGACTAGCGGGGGGGACTACAAGAAGACCCAGTACTTC. This translates into CASSPPTSGGDYKKTQYF.

The chain is built from TRBV25-1 and TRBJ1-4; TRBD1 is a possible D gene (5 bases). The V gene lost 2 bases and the J gene lost 14 bases, with 12 bases spanning the gap. Germline V gene sequence: CDR1 MGHDK, CDR2 SYGVNS. The CDR3 runs to 12 residues. DNA of the CDR3: TGTGCCAGCAGTGAAGCGGGACCGAAGCTGTTTTTT. It codes for CASSEAGPKLFF.

The sample holds a few counts of this clonotype. This chain uses TRBV18 with TRBJ2-5; D is unclear. Germline-derived CDR1 and CDR2 are KGHSH and LQKENI. V was shortened by 3 bases and J by 0 bases, with 8 bases between the two germline ends. The CDR3 spans 14 residues. The CDR3 DNA reads TGTGCCAGCTCACCCAACGGGTACCAAGAGACCCAGTACTTC. It translates to CASSPNGYQETQYF.

The rearrangement links TRBV12-3 or TRBV12-4 to TRBJ2-1, with unresolved D. The CDR3 runs 14 residues. Trimming stripped 1 base from V and 12 bases from J, with 16 bases between. This chain's CDR3 is CASSLEQTEKVQFF. In DNA, the CDR3 is TGTGCCAGCAGTTTAGAGCAGACCGAGAAGGTGCAGTTCTTC.